Reported below is one TCR beta chain. The antigen remains unidentified. Sequencing was performed with immunoSEQ multiplex PCR; in TCRdb, only in-frame clones are kept and a portion is missing. The sample shows roughly 34,000 clones, roughly 90% of them seen only once. This sample was included in a study of OX40 agonist ivuxolimab in advanced cancers. Peripheral blood came from all dose cohorts at three timepoints. Study outcomes and limitations: Blood T cells, both CD4+ and CD8+, expanded clonally by week 6 at 0.1 to 3.0 mg/kg. Fewer expanded clones were found on average in CD4+ than in CD8+ T cells. Low clonal expansion, among the lowest seen, marked partial responders at 0.1-3.0 mg/kg.

The sequence derives from an adult with an advanced solid tumor such as melanoma, head and neck, liver or kidney cancer. Source: CD4+ or CD8+ T cells sorted from blood, taken in a trial of the OX40 agonist ivuxolimab.

This CDR3 reads CASSPLTTVRDGYTF. DNA of the CDR3: TGTGCCAGCAGCCCACTCACGACAGTCAGGGATGGCTACACCTTC. This sequence joins TRBV28 and TRBJ1-2, with D possibly being TRBD1 (5 bases). Germline values: CDR1 MDHEN, CDR2 SYDVKM. The CDR3 runs 15 residues. V was clipped by 6 bases and J by 6 bases, with 20 bases between them.